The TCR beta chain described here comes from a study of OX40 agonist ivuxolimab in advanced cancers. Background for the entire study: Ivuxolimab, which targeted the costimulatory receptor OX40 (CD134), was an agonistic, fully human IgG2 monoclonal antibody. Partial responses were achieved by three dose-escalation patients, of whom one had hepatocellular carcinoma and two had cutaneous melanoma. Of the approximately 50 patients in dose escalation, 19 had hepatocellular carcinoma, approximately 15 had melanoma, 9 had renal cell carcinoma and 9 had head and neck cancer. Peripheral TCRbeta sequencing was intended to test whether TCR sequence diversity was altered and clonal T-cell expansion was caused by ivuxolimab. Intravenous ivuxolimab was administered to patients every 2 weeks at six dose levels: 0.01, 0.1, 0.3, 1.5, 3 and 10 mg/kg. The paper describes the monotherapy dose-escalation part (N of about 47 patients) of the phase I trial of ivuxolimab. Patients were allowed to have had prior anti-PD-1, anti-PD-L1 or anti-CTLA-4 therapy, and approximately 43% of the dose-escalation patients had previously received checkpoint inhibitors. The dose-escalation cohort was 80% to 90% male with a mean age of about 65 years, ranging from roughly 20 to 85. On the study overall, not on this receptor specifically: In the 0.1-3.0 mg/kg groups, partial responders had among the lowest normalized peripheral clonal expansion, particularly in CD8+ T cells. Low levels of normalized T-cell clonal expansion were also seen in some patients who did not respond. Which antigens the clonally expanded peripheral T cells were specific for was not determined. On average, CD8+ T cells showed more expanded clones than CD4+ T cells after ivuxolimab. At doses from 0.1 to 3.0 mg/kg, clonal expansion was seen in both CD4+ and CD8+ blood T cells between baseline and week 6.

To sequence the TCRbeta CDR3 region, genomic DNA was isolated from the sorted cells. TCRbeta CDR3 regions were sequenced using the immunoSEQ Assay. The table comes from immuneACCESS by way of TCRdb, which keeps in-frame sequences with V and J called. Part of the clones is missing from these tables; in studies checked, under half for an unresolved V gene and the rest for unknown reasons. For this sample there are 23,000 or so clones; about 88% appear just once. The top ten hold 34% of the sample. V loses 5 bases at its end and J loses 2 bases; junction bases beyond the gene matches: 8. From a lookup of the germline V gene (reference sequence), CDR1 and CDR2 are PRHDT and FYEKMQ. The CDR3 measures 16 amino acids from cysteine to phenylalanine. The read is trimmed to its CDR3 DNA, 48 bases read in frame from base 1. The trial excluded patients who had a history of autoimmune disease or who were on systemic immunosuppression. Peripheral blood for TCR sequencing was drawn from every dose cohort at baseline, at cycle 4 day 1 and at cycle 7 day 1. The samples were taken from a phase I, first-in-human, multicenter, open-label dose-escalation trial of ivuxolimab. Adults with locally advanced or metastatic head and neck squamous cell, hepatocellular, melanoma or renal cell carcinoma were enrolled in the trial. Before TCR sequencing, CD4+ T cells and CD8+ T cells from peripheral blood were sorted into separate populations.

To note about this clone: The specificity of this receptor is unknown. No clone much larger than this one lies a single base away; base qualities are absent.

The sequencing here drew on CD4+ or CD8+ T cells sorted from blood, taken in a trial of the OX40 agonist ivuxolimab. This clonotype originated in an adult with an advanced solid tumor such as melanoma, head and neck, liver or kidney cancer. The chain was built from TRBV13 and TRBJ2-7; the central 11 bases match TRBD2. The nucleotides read TGTGCCAGCAGCCCGCTAGCGGGAGGCTCGCCCTACGAGCAGTACTTC. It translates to CASSPLAGGSPYEQYF.